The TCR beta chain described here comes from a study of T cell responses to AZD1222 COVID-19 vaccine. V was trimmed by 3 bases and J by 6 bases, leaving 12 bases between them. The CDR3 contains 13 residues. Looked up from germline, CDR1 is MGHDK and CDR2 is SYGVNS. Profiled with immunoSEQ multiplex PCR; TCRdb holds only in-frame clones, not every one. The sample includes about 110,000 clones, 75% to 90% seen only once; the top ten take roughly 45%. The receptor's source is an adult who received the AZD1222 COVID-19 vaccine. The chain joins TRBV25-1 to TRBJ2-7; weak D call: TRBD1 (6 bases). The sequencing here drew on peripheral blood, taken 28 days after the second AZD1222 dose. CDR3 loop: CASSEFGTTEQYF. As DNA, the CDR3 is TGTGCCAGCAGTGAGTTCGGGACAACCGAGCAGTACTTC.